This T cell receptor beta chain was identified in a study of blood T cell repertoires in COVID-19. Across the study: From T cells, B-cell-depleted T cells, or PBMCs came the material, which was cDNA or gDNA.

Seattle's enrolled individuals joined amid active infection and were then monitored longitudinally. Authors' methods: The assay estimated nucleated cells by amplifying reference gene primers. Assay: immunoSEQ multiplex PCR; the TCRdb copy retains only in-frame clones and omits some. For V, J and clone size, that table is used; D and trimming come from the DNA. The sample consists of around 37,000 clones, 74% of them appearing once. This clonotype originated in a man in his 70s with COVID-19, enrolled during active disease. Source material: peripheral blood.

The CDR3 DNA follows: TGTGCCACCGGGACTAGCGGGGGGTCGAGGACCGGGGAGCTGTTTTTT. This encodes CATGTSGGSRTGELFF. This chain uses TRBV10-3 with TRBJ2-2; 15 positions agree with TRBD2. The CDR3 extends over 16 amino acids. Per germline, CDR1 ENHRY and CDR2 SYGVKD. V was clipped by 10 bases and J by 5 bases; unmatched bases: 8.